What follows is one T cell receptor (beta chain) and its context. The antigen is not known. The data were taken from a study of T cell responses to AZD1222 COVID-19 vaccine. Looked up from germline, CDR1 is MRHNA and CDR2 is SNTAGT. The V segment lost 6 bases and the J segment 1 base; nucleotides outside the gene matches: 8. The CDR3 is 15 residues long. Study-level findings and limits: Per reports, nearly half of all spike-specific TCRs target regions that are unmutated in variants.

Libraries were prepared by immunoSEQ multiplex PCR; TCRdb keeps only in-frame clonotypes and omits some of them. Seen here are 150,000 or so clones, roughly 90% observed once, and the top ten hold under 20%. The material sequenced was peripheral blood, taken on day 0 of AZD1222 vaccination. The chain carries TRBV6-4 and TRBJ1-2; 7 bases line up with TRBD1. This sequence originates from an adult in good health. Here the CDR3 DNA reads TGTGCCAGCAGGGGTTTAACAGGGGATAACTATGGCTACACCTTC. Encoded protein: CASRGLTGDNYGYTF.